The 25 T cell receptor beta chains below come from one sample, sequenced in a study of T cells in Graves' hyperthyroidism and ophthalmopathy. Amplification of TCR beta CDR3 regions was performed using RNA transcripts as template. Initially, a first-round RT-PCR of the TCR CDR3 employed the HTBI primer set. Each CDR3 protein is one row after TCRdb ran MiXCR on the multiplex PCR reads. This sample yields hundreds of thousands of distinct CDR3 sequences, of which approximately 13% are seen a single time; just under 25% belongs to the top ten. The sequencing sample was made of blood. These receptor sequences come from a woman between 25 and 40 years old with Graves' hyperthyroidism.

This clonotype was recorded many times. The V gene is TRBV11-2, the J gene TRBJ2-7, with D maybe TRBD1 (5 bases). The CDR3 contains 16 residues. Trimming stripped 1 base from V and 2 bases from J, with 15 bases between. Germline CDR1 and CDR2: SGHAT and FQNNGV. The CDR3 DNA reads as TGTGCCAGCAGCTTAGTGGGTTTGGCAGGGACCTACGAGCAGTACTTC. Translation: CASSLVGLAGTYEQYF.

The CDR3 coding sequence is TGTGCCAGCAGCGTCCAAAGCGGCCAGCCCCAGCATTTT. Translated, it gives CASSVQSGQPQHF. The rearrangement joins TRBV9 to TRBJ1-5, with D unclear. The germline CDR1 and CDR2 sequences are SGDLS and YYNGEE. CDR3 length: 13 amino acids. V shed 2 bases and J shed 7 bases, with 10 bases lying between them.

The V call is TRBV28, the J call TRBJ2-5; 13 bases fit TRBD2. CDR3 size: 18 residues. The germline V gene has CDR1 MDHEN and CDR2 SYDVKM. V lost 5 bases, J lost 4 bases, and 13 bases stayed unmatched. CDR3 nucleotides: TGTGCCAGCAGTGTCCCGGGACTAGCGGGGAGATCTAGAGAGACCCAGTACTTC. Residues: CASSVPGLAGRSRETQYF.

The rearrangement uses TRBV28 and TRBJ1-3; D unclear. The length of the CDR3 is 13 residues. The germline gives CDR1 MDHEN, CDR2 SYDVKM. Trimming removed 3 bases at V and 1 base at J, with 4 bases between. The CDR3 protein is CASSFRSGNTIYF. The CDR3, as DNA: TGTGCCAGCAGTTTCAGGTCTGGAAACACCATATATTTT.

The chain couples TRBV20-1 to TRBJ1-2; TRBD1 might be the D (5 bases). Germline V lookup: CDR1 DFQATT, CDR2 SNEGSKA (reference sequence). The CDR3 contains 14 residues. V lost 5 bases to trimming and J lost 7 bases, with 20 bases between them. The CDR3 DNA sequence: TGCAGTGCTCCCTGGGGGGTCGTTTGGGGTGGCTACACCTTC. Amino acids: CSAPWGVVWGGYTF.

This clonotype has at least ten counts. V is TRBV6-1 and J is TRBJ2-1; 8 nucleotides match TRBD2. The V gene end was trimmed by 3 bases and the J gene end by 8 bases; junction bases not matched to a gene: 9. The CDR3 runs to 15 residues. Germline-derived CDR1 and CDR2 are MNHNS and SASEGT. CDR3: CASSDLAGWFDEQFF. In DNA form, the CDR3 reads TGTGCCAGCAGTGATTTAGCGGGATGGTTCGATGAGCAGTTCTTC.

The table lists this clonotype with many counts. The chain recombines TRBV6-1 with TRBJ1-2, with D tentatively TRBD1 (5 bases). There are 14 residues in the CDR3. Trimming removed 0 bases from V and 6 bases from J, with 11 bases in between. CDR1 is MNHNS and CDR2 is SASEGT in the germline V gene. CDR3 DNA sequence: TGTGCCAGCAGTGAAGCGCCCAGGGAAGATGGCTACACCTTC. Residues: CASSEAPREDGYTF.

Only a few counts were recorded for this clonotype. This chain links TRBV27 with TRBJ2-1; unclear D gene. V was pared by 2 bases and J by 2 bases, with 13 bases between. The CDR3 consists of 16 residues. In germline, CDR1 is MNHEY, CDR2 SMNVEV (reference sequence). This CDR3 is CASSLLGGPPYNEQFF. The DNA of the CDR3 is TGTGCCAGCAGTTTACTGGGCGGCCCTCCCTACAATGAGCAGTTCTTC.

This clonotype was seen ten or more times. The chain has TRBV27 and TRBJ1-1; no firm D call. This CDR3 comprises 16 residues. Germline V gene data show CDR1 as MNHEY and CDR2 as SMNVEV (reference sequence). The V end was cut by 5 bases, the J end by 4 bases, with 20 bases between. This chain's CDR3 is CASSTKTGRSFTEAFF. CDR3 DNA: TGTGCCAGCAGTACCAAGACTGGCAGGAGTTTCACTGAAGCTTTCTTT.

The chain links TRBV4-1 to TRBJ1-4; D is uncertain. CDR3 size: 15 residues. The germline gives CDR1 MGHRA, CDR2 YSYEKL. The V end was cut by 1 base, the J end by 4 bases, with 10 bases between. This CDR3 reads CASSQGTADNEKLFF. The CDR3 DNA is TGCGCCAGCAGCCAAGGGACGGCAGATAATGAAAAACTGTTTTTT.

This clonotype was recorded many times. The chain links TRBV6-1 to TRBJ2-1; TRBD1 or TRBD2 may be the D gene (10 bases each). V shed 6 bases and J shed 5 bases, with 32 bases lying between them. The V gene's germline CDR1 is MNHNS and CDR2 SASEGT. The CDR3 contains 20 residues. CDR3 sequence: CASSLRTGGSSGRSHNEQFF. The CDR3 DNA is TGTGCCAGCAGCCTCCGGACAGGGGGGAGTAGCGGGAGGTCCCACAATGAGCAGTTCTTC.

The chain is built from TRBV18 and TRBJ2-2; 9 positions agree with TRBD2. V shed 3 bases and J 4 bases; nucleotides not matched to a gene: 6. The CDR3 loop spans 16 amino acids. The germline V gene encodes CDR1 KGHSH and CDR2 LQKENI. In DNA form, the CDR3 reads TGTGCCAGCTCACCTAGCGGGAGTCGTGGCACCGGGGAGCTGTTTTTT. Translating gives CASSPSGSRGTGELFF.

This clonotype was seen a handful of times. The chain combines TRBV27 with TRBJ2-7; TRBD1 matches at 8 bases. Germline lookup yields CDR1 MNHEY and CDR2 SMNVEV (reference sequence). V shed 1 base and J 3 bases; nucleotides not matched to a gene: 5. This CDR3 has 15 amino acids. The CDR3 DNA sequence: TGTGCCAGCAGTTTATTTGCCGGACAGGGCTACGAGCAGTACTTC. Translating it yields CASSLFAGQGYEQYF.

This clonotype was counted a few times. This chain connects TRBV30 to TRBJ1-2; a possible D gene is TRBD1 (6 bases). This CDR3 is built from 13 residues. V was clipped by 6 bases and J by 6 bases, with 17 bases between them. Germline V lookup: CDR1 GTSNPN, CDR2 SVGIG (reference sequence). CDR3 in amino acids: CACTWGGGDGYTF. The CDR3 nucleotides are TGTGCCTGCACGTGGGGGGGCGGCGATGGCTACACCTTC.

This clonotype has at least ten counts. The chain combines TRBV10-3 with TRBJ2-7, with TRBD2 matching 7 bases. Unmatched junction bases numbered 6, after V lost 6 bases and J lost 1 base. The CDR3 is 14 residues long. CDR1 is ENHRY and CDR2 is SYGVKD in the germline V gene. CDR3 DNA: TGTGCCATCAGGGAAGCGGGACGGTCCTACGAGCAGTACTTC. It codes for CAIREAGRSYEQYF.

This clonotype was recorded at least ten times. The rearrangement links TRBV12-3 or TRBV12-4 to TRBJ2-1; D possibly matches TRBD1 or TRBD2 (6 bases each). CDR3 size: 17 residues. The V end was cut by 3 bases, the J end by 8 bases, with 23 bases between. The CDR3 DNA follows: TGTGCCAGCAGTTTCTCTTGGATGACAGGCGGGGCCCATGAGCAGTTCTTC. Protein product: CASSFSWMTGGAHEQFF.

The J gene is TRBJ2-2, the V gene TRBV29-1; 12 bases agree with TRBD2. CDR1 SQVTM and CDR2 ANQGSEA come from the germline V gene. This CDR3 is 16 amino acids long. V was clipped by 6 bases and J by 2 bases; unmatched bases: 7. The CDR3 is CSVGPSGRANTGELFF. Written as DNA, the CDR3 is TGCAGCGTGGGTCCTAGCGGGAGGGCTAACACCGGGGAGCTGTTTTTT.

The chain recombines TRBV7-6 with TRBJ2-3; no definite D call. The length of the CDR3 is 13 residues. The V and J ends lost 5 bases and 1 base respectively, with 7 bases between them. The germline CDR1 and CDR2 sequences are SGHVS and FNYEAQ. CDR3 nucleotide sequence: TGTGCCAGCAGCCCCCAGGGCACAGATACGCAGTATTTT. The encoded protein is CASSPQGTDTQYF.

The chain links TRBV12-3 or TRBV12-4 to TRBJ1-5; D is ambiguous. This CDR3 region has 15 residues. Trimming stripped 2 bases from V and 11 bases from J, with 19 bases between. The CDR3 DNA follows: TGTGCCAGCAGTTTATGGGTGCGCACCCCTGGGTCCCAGCATTTT. Translating gives CASSLWVRTPGSQHF.

The V gene is TRBV28, the J gene TRBJ1-5; a weak D match, TRBD1 (6 bases). CDR3 length equals 13 residues. Germline V CDR1 and CDR2: MDHEN, SYDVKM. V gave up 9 bases and J gave up 4 bases, with 13 bases separating them. The CDR3 bases are TGTGCCAGACTCAGACAGGCAAATCAGCCCCAGCATTTT. This codes for CARLRQANQPQHF.

The table lists this clonotype with many counts. The chain carries TRBV7-8 and TRBJ2-7; 10 nucleotides line up with TRBD2. Germline CDR1 reads SGHVS; CDR2 reads FQNEAQ. V lost 1 base, J lost 0 bases, and 9 bases stayed unmatched. This CDR3 has 18 amino acids. This chain's CDR3 is CASSLVGLAGVSSYEQYF. CDR3 DNA: TGTGCCAGCAGCTTAGTAGGGCTAGCGGGGGTAAGCTCCTACGAGCAGTACTTC.

This clonotype was detected many times. The rearrangement joins TRBV28 to TRBJ1-2; TRBD1 aligns across 8 bases. Germline-derived CDR1 and CDR2 are MDHEN and SYDVKM. The trim removed 7 bases at V and 2 bases at J, leaving 21 bases unmatched. The CDR3 consists of 19 residues. The CDR3 protein is CASNTIQGASSKRNYGYTF. In DNA, the CDR3 is TGTGCCAGCAATACCATCCAGGGGGCGAGTTCGAAAAGGAACTATGGCTACACCTTC.

This clonotype was recorded many times. V usage is TRBV29-1 and J usage is TRBJ2-1, with D perhaps TRBD2 (6 bases). The ends were cut back, 4 bases at V and 2 bases at J, with 6 bases in the middle. The germline V gene has CDR1 SQVTM and CDR2 ANQGSEA. This CDR3 spans 12 amino acids. CDR3 DNA sequence: TGCAGCGTTGGCGGGGCCTACAATGAGCAGTTCTTC. It encodes CSVGGAYNEQFF.

This clonotype occurred many times. The CDR3 sequence is CASRGTWTTSQKLFF. The CDR3 DNA reads as TGTGCCAGCCGAGGAACTTGGACAACCAGCCAAAAACTGTTTTTT. The chain joins TRBV2 to TRBJ1-4; tentatively, D is TRBD1 (5 bases). The germline V gene encodes CDR1 SNHLY and CDR2 FYNNEI. The CDR3 sequence is 15 residues long. Trimming shortened V by 8 bases and J by 9 bases, and 22 bases separated the two germline ends.

As regards this clonotype: An end of the junction does not agree with germline; a read error may underlie this. The chain is built from TRBV20-1 and TRBJ2-7; 9 nucleotides agree with TRBD1. Germline CDR1 reads DFQATT; CDR2 reads SNEGSKA (reference sequence). CDR3 length: 14 residues. CDR3 DNA sequence: TGCAGTGCTCCGAGGGGACAGGGCTCCTACGAGCAGCACTTC. Encoded protein: CSAPRGQGSYEQHF.